These 25 T cell receptor beta chains share one sample of origin, sequenced in a study of cytomegalovirus exposure and HLA in healthy donors. The PCR ran on 60 Vbeta and 13 Jbeta primers. The repertoire was sequenced with immunoSEQ multiplex PCR; TCRdb's copy has only in-frame clones and lacks some. The sample yields 95,000 to 100,000 clones, less than 9.5% seen once. Sequenced sample: PBMCs. The receptor source for this set is a man between 50 and 59 years old in good health and CMV-seropositive.

This clone was counted between two and nine times. This chain uses TRBV11-2 with TRBJ2-6; 7 bases line up with TRBD1. CDR3 length equals 18 residues. V shed 5 bases and J 0 bases; nucleotides not matched to a gene: 10. Looked up from germline, CDR1 is SGHAT and CDR2 is FQNNGV. The CDR3 DNA follows: TGTGCCAGCAGCCCCCCGAGGGGGCCGAACTCTGGGGCCAACGTCCTGACTTTC. Protein product: CASSPPRGPNSGANVLTF.

This clone was seen more than once but under ten times. The chain has TRBV19 and TRBJ1-4; no definite D call. The V gene's germline CDR1 is LNHDA and CDR2 SQIVND (reference sequence). This CDR3 comprises 11 residues. Trimming pared 5 bases from V and 7 bases from J, leaving 5 bases between. This CDR3 is CASSASEKLFF. CDR3 DNA: TGTGCCAGTAGTGCCAGTGAAAAACTGTTTTTT. Supplemented by reference TRBV19 and TRBJ1-4, the full variable domain reads DGGITQSPKYLFRKEGQNVTLSCEQNLNHDAMYWYRQDPGQGLRLIYYSQIVNDFQKGDIAEGYSVSREKKESFPLTVTSAQKNPTAFYLCASSASEKLFFGSGTQLSVL.

Notes on this clone: The sample contains more than one DNA sequence encoding this CDR3. V gene TRBV4-1 combines with J gene TRBJ1-5, with D perhaps matching TRBD1 (6 bases). V was cut by 5 bases and J by 6 bases, with 17 bases left in between. Germline V CDR1 and CDR2: MGHRA, YSYEKL. The CDR3 consists of 15 residues. The CDR3 DNA is TGCGCCAGCAGCTCGGGACAACCAAGGAGTCAGCCCCAGCATTTT. This translates into CASSSGQPRSQPQHF.

The chain employs TRBV5-1 and TRBJ2-2; D is possibly TRBD1 (6 bases). V gave up 0 bases and J gave up 1 base, with 13 bases separating them. This CDR3 is built from 17 residues. Germline loops: CDR1 SGHRS, CDR2 YFSETQ. CDR3 in DNA: TGCGCCAGCAGCTTGGGACTATCGACAGGGAACACCGGGGAGCTGTTTTTT. Its protein product is CASSLGLSTGNTGELFF.

A note on this clone: The sample holds other DNA sequences that translate to the same CDR3. The chain joins TRBV30 to TRBJ2-2, with a weak D call TRBD1 (6 bases). The CDR3 extends over 13 amino acids. The germline V gene has CDR1 GTSNPN and CDR2 SVGIG (reference sequence). V lost 0 bases and J 4 bases, leaving 6 bases between the germline ends. The CDR3 loop is CAWSVQGTGELFF. CDR3 nucleotides: TGTGCCTGGAGTGTACAGGGCACCGGGGAGCTGTTTTTT.

This clone was counted between two and nine times. The CDR3 protein is CASRPGRTYGYTF. For the CDR3, the DNA is TGTGCCAGCAGGCCAGGGAGGACCTATGGCTACACCTTC. V usage is TRBV6-1 and J usage is TRBJ1-2; D is perhaps TRBD1 (5 bases). The CDR3 is 13 amino acids. In germline, CDR1 is MNHNS, CDR2 SASEGT. The V end lost 6 bases, the J end lost 4 bases, and 12 bases lay between the germline ends.

This clone was found a few times. The chain joins TRBV28 to TRBJ2-2; 8 nucleotides line up with TRBD2. Per germline, CDR1 MDHEN and CDR2 SYDVKM. This CDR3 is 14 amino acids long. V lost 8 bases to trimming and J lost 4 bases; unmatched junction nucleotides: 6. This CDR3 reads CASFGTSITGELFF. DNA for the CDR3: TGTGCCAGCTTTGGGACTAGTATCACCGGGGAGCTGTTTTTT.

V and J are TRBV28 and TRBJ2-4, with 10 bases aligning to TRBD2. The CDR3 length is 14 residues. V was clipped by 3 bases and J by 9 bases; unmatched bases: 5. Germline V gene sequence: CDR1 MDHEN, CDR2 SYDVKM. The CDR3 sequence: CASSLASGSLIQYF. The CDR3, as DNA: TGTGCCAGCAGTTTGGCTAGCGGGAGTCTCATTCAGTACTTC.

The chain links TRBV19 to TRBJ2-1, with TRBD2 matching over 9 bases. The CDR3 totals 21 residues. From germline, CDR1 is LNHDA and CDR2 SQIVND (reference sequence). V was pared by 0 bases and J by 2 bases, with 17 bases of the junction left unmatched. CDR3 residues: CASSIEGGGVTSGSTYNEQFF. The CDR3 bases are TGTGCCAGTAGTATAGAGGGGGGGGGTGTAACTAGCGGGTCAACCTACAATGAGCAGTTCTTC.

This sequence joins TRBV15 and TRBJ2-5; D gene uncertain. Trimming removed 0 bases at V and 3 bases at J, with 5 bases between. CDR3 length: 13 amino acids. Germline values: CDR1 LNHNV, CDR2 YYDKDF (reference sequence). As DNA, the CDR3 is TGTGCCACCAGCAGAGATCCCAAAGAGACCCAGTACTTC. Protein sequence: CATSRDPKETQYF.

V gene TRBV27 combines with J gene TRBJ2-3; no definite D call. The germline CDR1 and CDR2 sequences are MNHEY and SMNVEV (reference sequence). This CDR3 region has 16 residues. Trimming pared 0 bases from V and 0 bases from J, leaving 10 bases between. The CDR3 spells CASSLSSVLSTDTQYF. CDR3 DNA: TGTGCCAGCAGTTTATCGAGCGTCCTGAGCACAGATACGCAGTATTTT.

J is TRBJ1-2 and V is TRBV28, with D uncertain. V was pared by 4 bases and J by 8 bases, with 17 bases between. Germline V CDR1 and CDR2: MDHEN, SYDVKM. CDR3 length: 14 residues. CDR3: CASSSPGGGNGYTF. As DNA, the CDR3 is TGTGCCAGCAGTTCCCCGGGAGGAGGGAACGGCTACACCTTC.

The V gene is TRBV5-1, the J gene TRBJ1-2, with 9 bases aligning to TRBD1. After removal of 0 bases from V and 4 bases from J, the junction contained 4 bases not matched to a gene. Germline V CDR1 and CDR2: SGHRS, YFSETQ. This CDR3 spans 15 amino acids. Written as DNA, the CDR3 is TGCGCCAGCAGCTTGGGGACAGGGGAAACCTATGGCTACACCTTC. Its translation: CASSLGTGETYGYTF.

This sequence joins TRBV15 and TRBJ2-5; D call uncertain. Trimming removed 3 bases at V and 0 bases at J, with 26 bases between. The CDR3 runs to 20 residues. Germline V gene lookup returns CDR1 LNHNV and CDR2 YYDKDF (reference sequence). For the CDR3, the DNA is TGTGCCACCAGCAGGCCGTCGCCCCAACGACATTACCCCCACCAAGAGACCCAGTACTTC. Protein: CATSRPSPQRHYPHQETQYF.

This clone has only a few counts. This chain links TRBV7-6 with TRBJ2-5; 8 nucleotides align to TRBD2. Germline trimming cut 5 bases from V and 3 bases from J; bases unmatched to any gene: 14. CDR1 is SGHVS and CDR2 is FNYEAQ in the germline V gene. The CDR3 sequence is 17 residues long. The CDR3 nucleotides are TGTGCCAGCAGCGCACCTTTCCGACTAGCGAAAAAAGAGACCCAGTACTTC. This sequence encodes CASSAPFRLAKKETQYF.

This clone was counted only a few times. This chain links TRBV7-2 with TRBJ2-7; perhaps TRBD1 as D (7 bases). The CDR3 contains 16 residues. CDR1 is SGHTA and CDR2 is FQGNSA in the germline V gene. V was clipped by 1 base and J by 6 bases, with 19 bases between them. DNA of the CDR3: TGTGCCAGCAGCTTAGGGCTGACAGGGAGGTCGGGCGAGCAGTACTTC. This gives the protein CASSLGLTGRSGEQYF.

This chain connects TRBV10-3 to TRBJ1-1; D remains unclear. The CDR3 has 12 residues. Between the trimmed V and J ends, which lost 8 bases and 4 bases, there was a span of 11 bases. The V gene's germline CDR1 is ENHRY and CDR2 SYGVKD. The chain's CDR3 is CAIGTESTEAFF. The DNA for the CDR3 is TGTGCCATCGGTACGGAGAGCACTGAAGCTTTCTTT.

This clone was counted a few times. The chain recombines TRBV18 with TRBJ2-5; D is uncertain. Germline values: CDR1 KGHSH, CDR2 LQKENI. The CDR3 spans 14 residues. Trimming cost V 1 base and J 2 bases, with 8 bases left between them. The CDR3 nucleotides are TGTGCCAGCTCACCACAGAACAGACAAGAGACCCAGTACTTC. The encoded protein is CASSPQNRQETQYF.

The rearrangement joins TRBV10-3 to TRBJ1-6; maybe TRBD1 (5 bases). V was trimmed by 8 bases and J by 9 bases, leaving 17 bases between them. This CDR3 has 14 amino acids. Germline CDR1 reads ENHRY; CDR2 reads SYGVKD. CDR3 DNA sequence: TGTGCCATCCGTTCGGGGGTAAGGGGTTCACCCCTCCACTTT. As protein: CAIRSGVRGSPLHF.

This clone has just a few counts. The chain links TRBV5-8 to TRBJ2-7; TRBD1 matches 9 bases. Looked up from germline, CDR1 is SGHTS and CDR2 is YDEGEE. The junction had 12 bases not matched to a gene; V was cut back by 4 bases and J by 7 bases. The CDR3 is 15 amino acids. CDR3: CASSGGQGPTVEQYF. The CDR3 DNA reads as TGTGCCAGCAGCGGAGGACAGGGGCCCACTGTGGAGCAGTACTTC.

This clone was recorded at least ten times. The CDR3, as DNA: TGTGCCACGGGGACTAGCGGGACTAGCACAGATACGCAGTATTTT. Residues: CATGTSGTSTDTQYF. The V call is TRBV10-3, the J call TRBJ2-3; 13 bases line up with TRBD2. CDR3 length: 15 residues. The V segment lost 10 bases and the J segment 0 bases; nucleotides outside the gene matches: 4. Germline V gene data show CDR1 as ENHRY and CDR2 as SYGVKD.

The chain carries TRBV7-6 and TRBJ2-5; TRBD1 is a possible D gene (5 bases). The DNA end lines up better with TRBJ2-7; the J call may be wrong. Germline V gene sequence: CDR1 SGHVS, CDR2 FNYEAQ. The CDR3 has 12 residues. The CDR3 region has the DNA TGTGCCAGCAGCTCTAGGGGATACGAGCAGTACTTC. It specifies CASSSRGYEQYF.

This clone occurred a few times. The V call is TRBV28, the J call TRBJ1-2; 8 bases are a match to TRBD1. Losses at the gene ends were 5 bases for V and 5 bases for J; bases not matched to a gene: 4. Germline CDR1 is MDHEN and CDR2 is SYDVKM. The CDR3 length is 13 residues. The CDR3, as DNA: TGTGCCAGCAGTACCGGACAGGGATATGGCTACACCTTC. Protein: CASSTGQGYGYTF.

The chain is built from TRBV5-5 and TRBJ1-4; tentative D call: TRBD1 (5 bases). This CDR3 is built from 15 residues. The V end lost 2 bases, the J end lost 10 bases, and 18 bases lay between the germline ends. Germline CDR1 is SGHKS and CDR2 is YYEKEE (reference sequence). The CDR3 region is CASSFRGAGAGKLFF. In nucleotides, the CDR3 is TGTGCCAGCAGCTTCCGGGGCGCGGGAGCGGGAAAACTGTTTTTT.

V is TRBV6-1 and J is TRBJ2-5; perhaps TRBD1 as D (6 bases). Germline CDR1 and CDR2: MNHNS and SASEGT. The CDR3 has 15 residues. Trimming took off 1 base at V and 2 bases at J, with 11 bases between the two ends. DNA for the CDR3: TGTGCCAGCAGTGAAGGGGGGCGTTGGCAAGAGACCCAGTACTTC. Its translation is CASSEGGRWQETQYF.